The 30 T cell receptor beta chains given below trace back to one sample, sequenced in a study of T cells in women clearing cervical HPV infection. The table came from immunoSEQ multiplex PCR; TCRdb's copy has only in-frame clones and leaves some out. This table lists around 35,000 clones. Sequencing was done on a sample of blood buffy coat. The receptor set was obtained from a woman between 18 and 69 years old with a cervical HPV16 infection that either progressed to CIN3+ or cleared (not recorded which).

Of note for this clone: The DNA ends 3 residues before the CDR3 does, and the rest of the CDR3 is filled in from the germline J gene. The chain uses TRBV19 and TRBJ2-7, with D perhaps TRBD2 (5 bases). Germline lookup yields CDR1 LNHDA and CDR2 SQIVND (reference sequence). This CDR3 comprises 13 residues. V was shortened by 5 bases and J by 1 base, with 9 bases between the two germline ends. The CDR3 bases that were read are TGTGCCAGTAGTGCCGGGGAGTCCTACGAG. This sequence encodes CASSAGESYE. The entire CDR3 is CASSAGESYEQYF.

A word on this clone: The read falls 3 residues short of the CDR3 end, and the missing part is taken from the germline J gene. This chain connects TRBV28 to TRBJ1-4, with D possibly matching TRBD1 (5 bases). This CDR3 is built from 14 residues. Germline CDR1 is MDHEN and CDR2 is SYDVKM. Between the trimmed V and J ends, which lost 2 bases and 6 bases, there was a span of 10 bases. The CDR3 DNA, read in part, is TGTGCCAGCAGTTTAGGGGGGGGGTATGAAAAA. Protein: CASSLGGGYEK. The full CDR3 sequence reads CASSLGGGYEKLFF.

Regarding this clone: The read falls 3 residues short of the CDR3 end, and the missing part is taken from the germline J gene. The chain links TRBV20-1 to TRBJ1-2; the match to TRBD1 covers 7 bases. Looked up from germline, CDR1 is DFQATT and CDR2 is SNEGSKA (reference sequence). The CDR3 has 13 residues. The CDR3 is CSASKTGNEGYTF. CDR3 bases read: TGCAGTGCTAGTAAGACAGGGAATGAAGGC.

In regard to this clone: The read finishes 3 residues shy of the CDR3 end, and the germline J gene is used to complete it. V usage is TRBV11-1 and J usage is TRBJ2-1, with 8 nucleotides matching TRBD1. The CDR3 has 14 residues. Looked up from germline, CDR1 is SGHAT and CDR2 is FQDESV (reference sequence). V lost 5 bases, J lost 5 bases, and 5 bases stayed unmatched. The covered CDR3 bases are TGTGCCAGCAGCCCGACAGGGGTGGACAATGAG. Protein product: CASSPTGVDNE. Given in full, the CDR3 is CASSPTGVDNEQFF.

About this clone itself: The read halts 3 residues ahead of the CDR3 end, with the missing end drawn from the germline J gene. The rearrangement uses TRBV5-1 and TRBJ1-5; 7 nucleotides agree with TRBD1. The length of the CDR3 is 14 residues. Germline V lookup: CDR1 SGHRS, CDR2 YFSETQ. V was clipped by 7 bases and J by 1 base; unmatched bases: 5. The CDR3 sequence: CASSEGQSNQPQHF. Partial CDR3 DNA: TGCGCCAGCTCTGAGGGACAGAGCAATCAGCCC.

A note on this clone: The CDR3 is cut off 3 residues early in the read; its end comes from the germline J gene. The chain recombines TRBV14 with TRBJ1-4; D not resolved. The germline V and J ends were trimmed by 4 bases and 8 bases, with 14 bases remaining between them. Germline V gives CDR1 SGHDN, CDR2 FVKESK. This CDR3 region has 14 residues. The sequenced part of the CDR3 DNA is TGTGCCAGCAGCCCCCGGACTGGGCAGGAAAAA. This encodes CASSPRTGQEK. The entire CDR3 protein is CASSPRTGQEKLFF.

A word on this clone: The read terminates 3 residues before the CDR3 end, so the remaining end is supplied by the germline J gene. The chain couples TRBV5-4 to TRBJ1-2; TRBD1 matches at 7 bases. This CDR3 is 14 amino acids long. Germline lookup yields CDR1 SGHNT and CDR2 YYREEE (reference sequence). V lost 4 bases and J lost 5; bases outside the gene matches: 8. CDR3 DNA, as far as it was read: TGTGCCAGCAGCCCCACCGGGACAGAGTATGGC. Translating it yields CASSPTGTEYG. The entire CDR3 is CASSPTGTEYGYTF.

The CDR3 region is CASSPHLVRGETDTQYF. CDR3 DNA, as far as it was read: TGTGCCAGCAGCCCTCACCTCGTGAGGGGCGAGACAGATACG. This chain links TRBV7-3 with TRBJ2-3; possibly TRBD1 or TRBD2 for D (5 bases each). Read sequence stops 3 residues before the CDR3 end, and the germline J gene provides the missing end. Germline lookup yields CDR1 SGHTA and CDR2 FQGTGA. The CDR3 extends over 17 amino acids. Trimming removed 5 bases from V and 3 bases from J, with 21 bases in between.

Comment on this clone: The sequence runs out 3 residues before the end of the CDR3; the remainder is reconstructed from the germline J gene. The chain recombines TRBV7-9 with TRBJ2-4; D may be TRBD1 (5 bases). The CDR3 totals 15 residues. Germline values: CDR1 SEHNR, CDR2 FQNEAQ (reference sequence). The covered CDR3 bases are TGTGCCAGCAGCGTCCGGCAGGGCACTAACTATGGT. Residues: CASSVRQGTNYG. The full CDR3 is CASSVRQGTNYGQYF. The variable domain in full, with the rest retrieved from reference TRBV7-9 and TRBJ2-4, is DTGVSQNPRHKITKRGQNVTFRCDPISEHNRLYWYRQTLGQGPEFLTYFQNEAQLEKSRLLSDRFSAERPKGSFSTLEIQRTEQGDSAMYLCASSVRQGTNYGQYFGAGTRLSVL.

Comments on this clone: The read terminates 3 residues ahead of where the CDR3 ends, so the germline J gene completes it. The chain combines TRBV16 with TRBJ1-5; no clear D. The CDR3 sequence is 17 residues long. Trimming shortened V by 0 bases and J by 1 base, and 13 bases separated the two germline ends. Germline V CDR1 and CDR2: KGHSY, FQNENV. Partial CDR3 DNA: TGTGCCAGCAGCCAATCTTTATCCGGGTCGAGCAATCAGCCC. As protein: CASSQSLSGSSNQP. In full, the CDR3 reads CASSQSLSGSSNQPQHF.

A note on this clone: The read comes to an end 3 residues before the CDR3 does, leaving the germline J gene to fill in the end. The rearrangement uses TRBV29-1 and TRBJ2-3; 7 nucleotides align to TRBD2. Germline CDR1 and CDR2: SQVTM and ANQGSEA. The V and J ends lost 3 bases and 8 bases, in that order; junction bases with no gene match: 2. The length of the CDR3 is 11 residues. The part of the CDR3 DNA that was read is TGCAGCGTTGATGGGGGGGTTACG. This codes for CSVDGGVT. From start to end, the CDR3 is CSVDGGVTQYF.

A remark on this clone: The DNA ends 3 residues before the CDR3 does, and the rest of the CDR3 is filled in from the germline J gene. The chain uses TRBV2 and TRBJ2-3; a possible D gene is TRBD1 (5 bases). This CDR3 is 15 amino acids long. V was cut by 7 bases and J by 0 bases, with 14 bases left in between. Germline V lookup: CDR1 SNHLY, CDR2 FYNNEI. Incomplete CDR3 DNA: TGTGCCAGCAATACTCAGGGAACTAGCACAGATACG. This translates into CASNTQGTSTDT. The full-length CDR3 reads as CASNTQGTSTDTQYF.

Points on this clone: The CDR3 extends 3 residues past the end of the read, so its final part is completed from the germline J gene. The chain combines TRBV5-4 with TRBJ2-2; 10 nucleotides align to TRBD2. The germline V gene has CDR1 SGHNT and CDR2 YYREEE (reference sequence). CDR3 length: 14 residues. V shed 3 bases, J shed 8 bases, and the junction held 4 bases outside the gene matches. The covered CDR3 bases are TGTGCCAGCAGCTCTAGCGGGGGTAGGGGGGAG. It codes for CASSSSGGRGE. The complete CDR3 sequence is CASSSSGGRGELFF.

The CDR3 is CASSFPGETGEAFF. CDR3 DNA (partial): TGTGCCAGCAGCTTCCCGGGGGAAACGGGTGAA. This chain uses TRBV7-9 with TRBJ1-1; D possibly corresponds to TRBD1 (5 bases). Read data end 3 residues before the CDR3 end; the end is taken from the germline J gene. There are 14 residues in the CDR3. Trimming stripped 3 bases from V and 7 bases from J, with 15 bases between. Germline-derived CDR1 and CDR2 are SEHNR and FQNEAQ (reference sequence).

Comments on this clone: The sequenced fragment ends 3 residues before the CDR3 boundary, so the rest is inferred from the germline J gene. V usage is TRBV20-1 and J usage is TRBJ2-3; a weak D match, TRBD1 (6 bases). Germline CDR1 is DFQATT and CDR2 is SNEGSKA (reference sequence). The CDR3 runs to 17 residues. Incomplete CDR3 DNA: TGCAGTGCTAGGGATACAGGGTTTGTTGGAAGGAATCAGCCG. As protein: CSARDTGFVGRNQP. The complete CDR3 sequence is CSARDTGFVGRNQPQYF.

Comment on this clone: Read coverage stops 3 residues before the CDR3 terminus; the germline J gene supplies the remainder. V is TRBV20-1 and J is TRBJ2-1, with 10 bases matching TRBD2. The CDR3 totals 16 residues. Germline CDR1 and CDR2: DFQATT and SNEGSKA (reference sequence). J was trimmed by 3 bases and V by 5 bases; bases with no gene match: 10. The CDR3 spells CSARESTSGNYNEQFF. CDR3 DNA, as far as it was read: TGCAGTGCTCGCGAGAGTACTAGCGGGAACTACAATGAG.

In the case of this clone: Sequencing ends 3 residues short of the CDR3 end; the germline J gene provides the rest. The chain combines TRBV5-1 with TRBJ1-6; possible D gene TRBD1, 5 bases. V lost 0 bases and J lost 9, with 10 bases in between. This CDR3 has 14 residues. Germline values: CDR1 SGHRS, CDR2 YFSETQ. The CDR3: CASSLGQGGSPLHF. CDR3 DNA, as far as it was read: TGCGCCAGCAGCTTGGGGCAGGGAGGTTCACCC.

On this clone itself: The read ends 3 residues early relative to the CDR3; the germline J gene fills the gap. The chain couples TRBV7-2 to TRBJ1-4, with D hard to call. The CDR3 loop spans 15 amino acids. CDR1 is SGHTA, CDR2 FQGNSA, per germline. CDR3: CASSWARRIPGPLFF. CDR3 bases read: TGTGCCAGCAGCTGGGCCAGACGAATCCCTGGGCCA.

Points on this clone: An end of the junction differs from the germline gene, which may be a read error. The CDR3 goes on 3 residues after the read ends, and that part is filled in from the germline J gene. The J gene is TRBJ2-3, the V gene TRBV7-7, with TRBD1 matching over 9 bases. Germline V gives CDR1 SSHAT, CDR2 FNYEAQ (reference sequence). The CDR3 consists of 18 residues. CDR3 DNA (partial): TGTGCTAGCAGCTTAGGTTCCCCGGGACAGGGAGTCGCAGATACG. Translating gives CASSLGSPGQGVADT. The entire CDR3 protein is CASSLGSPGQGVADTQYF. The variable domain in full, completed from reference TRBV7-7 and TRBJ2-3, reads GAGVSQSPRYKVTKRGQDVTLRCDPISSHATLYWYQQALGQGPEFLTYFNYEAQPDKSGLPSDRFSAERPEGSISTLTIQRTEQRDSAMYRCASSLGSPGQGVADTQYFGPGTRLTVL.

On this clone: The missing CDR3 end, 3 residues past where the read stops, is filled in from the germline J gene. The chain couples TRBV28 to TRBJ2-7, with TRBD1 identical over 12 bases. Trimming took 4 bases from V and 5 from J; bases not matched to a gene: 6. Germline V gives CDR1 MDHEN, CDR2 SYDVKM. The CDR3 extends over 15 amino acids. CDR3 in amino acids: CASSSTGTGGHEQYF. The CDR3 bases that were read are TGTGCCAGCAGTTCAACCGGGACAGGGGGCCACGAG.

As concerns this clone: The observed sequence ends 3 residues before the CDR3 terminus, with the missing tail filled in from the germline J gene. V is TRBV6-2 or TRBV6-3 and J is TRBJ2-7; 11 bases are a match to TRBD1. Germline lookup yields CDR1 MNHEY and CDR2 SVGEGT. V was pared by 8 bases and J by 3 bases, with 9 bases of the junction left unmatched. This CDR3 has 15 residues. The CDR3 reads CASGDRGRTSYEQYF. Partial CDR3 DNA: TGTGCCAGCGGGGACAGGGGGAGAACTAGCTACGAG.

To note about this clone: The read stops 3 residues short of the end of the CDR3; the missing end is completed from the germline J gene. V gene TRBV2 combines with J gene TRBJ1-1, with a tentative D call TRBD1 (6 bases). The V and J ends lost 5 bases and 0 bases respectively, with 7 bases between them. The V gene's germline CDR1 is SNHLY and CDR2 FYNNEI. This CDR3 region has 13 residues. The CDR3 DNA, read in part, is TGTGCCAGCAGTACAGGGATGAACACTGAA. Amino acid sequence: CASSTGMNTE. The whole CDR3 protein is CASSTGMNTEAFF.

As for this clone: The read stops 3 residues short of the end of the CDR3; the missing end is completed from the germline J gene. The chain employs TRBV11-3 and TRBJ2-2, with unresolved D. In germline, CDR1 is SGHNT, CDR2 YENEEA. The CDR3 runs 13 residues. The CDR3 loop is CASSLESNSPLFF. CDR3 DNA (partial): TGTGCCAGCAGCCTCGAAAGTAACTCACCG.

As for this clone: The DNA ends 3 residues before the CDR3 does, and the rest of the CDR3 is filled in from the germline J gene. The rearrangement uses TRBV7-6 and TRBJ2-7, with TRBD1 matching 7 bases. The CDR3 runs 15 residues. CDR1 is SGHVS and CDR2 is FNYEAQ in the germline V gene. The junction had 9 bases not matched to a gene; V was cut back by 5 bases and J by 2 bases. CDR3 sequence reads: CASSVDLQGTYEQYF. CDR3 DNA, as far as it was read: TGTGCCAGCAGCGTAGACTTACAGGGGACCTACGAG. Using reference TRBV7-6 and TRBJ2-7 for the parts outside the CDR3, the full variable domain is GAGVSQSPRYKVTKRGQDVALRCDPISGHVSLYWYRQALGQGPEFLTYFNYEAQQDKSGLPNDRFSAERPEGSISTLTIQRTEQRDSAMYRCASSVDLQGTYEQYFGPGTRLTVT.

Points on this clone: The read terminates 3 residues ahead of where the CDR3 ends, so the germline J gene completes it. The rearrangement uses TRBV6-2 or TRBV6-3 and TRBJ2-3, with 8 bases matching TRBD1. CDR3 length: 15 residues. With 2 bases clipped from V and 5 bases from J, the junction kept 6 bases outside the gene matches. Germline CDR1 MNHEY, CDR2 SVGEGT. CDR3 sequence: CASSYGPGGLDTQYF. The CDR3 bases that were read are TGTGCCAGCAGTTACGGACCAGGGGGCCTAGATACG.

Remarks on this clone: Coverage ceases 3 residues before the CDR3 finishes, and the germline J gene fills in the end. V usage is TRBV10-2 and J usage is TRBJ2-3, with 10 nucleotides matching TRBD2. Germline CDR1 and CDR2: WSHSY and SAAADI. CDR3 length: 15 amino acids. V was pared by 3 bases and J by 7 bases, with 7 bases of the junction left unmatched. Partial CDR3 DNA: TGCGCCAGCAGTGAAGGGGTAGCGGGGGGCAATACG. Protein: CASSEGVAGGNT. The complete CDR3 sequence is CASSEGVAGGNTQYF.

In the case of this clone: Read data end 3 residues before the CDR3 end; the end is taken from the germline J gene. The V call is TRBV19, the J call TRBJ1-2; no clear D gene. Looked up from germline, CDR1 is LNHDA and CDR2 is SQIVND (reference sequence). This CDR3 spans 13 amino acids. The CDR3 is CASRLSAGRNYTF. The DNA read from the CDR3 is TGTGCCAGTAGGCTCTCGGCAGGAAGGAAC.

To note about this clone: The sequence runs out 3 residues before the end of the CDR3; the remainder is reconstructed from the germline J gene. This chain links TRBV6-2 or TRBV6-3 with TRBJ1-6; 11 bases align to TRBD1. V trimming: 7 bases; J trimming: 9 bases; junction bases outside the gene matches: 5. CDR3 length equals 14 residues. The germline gives CDR1 MNHEY, CDR2 SVGEGT. This CDR3 reads CASTRTGGSSPLHF. The part of the CDR3 DNA that was read is TGTGCCAGCACCCGGACAGGGGGCAGTTCACCC.

With regard to this clone: The read terminates 3 residues ahead of where the CDR3 ends, so the germline J gene completes it. The chain joins TRBV20-1 to TRBJ1-1, with 8 bases identical to TRBD1. The V segment lost 3 bases and the J segment 1 base; nucleotides outside the gene matches: 7. Germline V lookup: CDR1 DFQATT, CDR2 SNEGSKA (reference sequence). The CDR3 extends over 15 amino acids. Partial CDR3 DNA: TGCAGTGCTAGCCCCATGGACAGGGCGAACACTGAA. Its translation is CSASPMDRANTE. The whole CDR3 protein reads CSASPMDRANTEAFF.

On this clone itself: The read ends 3 residues early relative to the CDR3; the germline J gene fills the gap. The chain carries TRBV6-1 and TRBJ1-5; no firm D call. The CDR3 consists of 12 residues. Germline assignment: CDR1 MNHNS and CDR2 SASEGT. The V gene lost 4 bases and the J gene lost 5 bases, with 6 bases spanning the gap. The CDR3 loop is CASSGPDQPQHF. CDR3 bases read: TGTGCCAGCAGTGGTCCGGATCAGCCC.